These T cell receptor beta chains were read from a single sample in a study of blood T cell repertoires in COVID-19. Sequencing used immunoSEQ multiplex PCR; TCRdb keeps in-frame clones, though not all of them. The sample lists some 180,000 clones; more than 80% were seen once. The material sequenced was peripheral blood. All receptors derive from a man aged 45-65 years with acute or convalescent COVID-19. Both conserved end residues are part of each CDR3. The D gene is left open where the match is weak. Some rows mark clone size as missing; the rest say once, few, many or name a class of expanded clone.

clone size,J gene,D gene,V gene,CDR3 protein,CDR3 DNA
once,TRBJ1-6,TRBD1,TRBV6-6,CASRLQGDSPLHF,TGTGCCAGCAGGCTACAGGGGGATTCACCCCTCCACTTT
.,TRBJ1-6,.,TRBV27,CASSELTPRYSPLHF,TGTGCCAGCAGTGAGTTGACTCCTCGTTATTCACCCCTCCACTTT
.,TRBJ1-1,.,TRBV9,CASSVFMVATEAFF,TGTGCCAGCAGCGTATTTATGGTGGCCACTGAAGCTTTCTTT
.,TRBJ1-4,.,TRBV28,CASSLDSPEKLFF,TGTGCCAGCAGTTTAGACAGCCCCGAAAAACTGTTTTTT
.,TRBJ1-5,TRBD1,TRBV6-2/TRBV6-3,CASSYDRGLSQPQHF,TGTGCCAGCAGTTACGACAGGGGGCTCAGTCAGCCCCAGCATTTT
.,TRBJ2-5,TRBD2,TRBV10-3,CATSGQETQYF,TGTGCCACTAGCGGCCAAGAGACCCAGTACTTC
once,TRBJ2-2,TRBD1,TRBV11-2,CASSPLTGEAGELFF,TGTGCCAGCAGCCCCCTGACAGGGGAGGCCGGGGAGCTGTTTTTT
.,TRBJ2-1,TRBD2,TRBV7-8,CASSKRGPGSSYNEQFF,TGTGCCAGCAGCAAGCGGGGCCCGGGAAGCTCCTACAATGAGCAGTTCTTC
.,TRBJ1-6,TRBD1,TRBV7-3,CASSLAGQGNSPLHF,TGTGCCAGCAGCTTAGCCGGACAGGGGAATTCACCCCTCCACTTT
.,TRBJ1-1,TRBD1,TRBV20-1,CSASVGTGGFEAFF,TGCAGTGCTAGTGTTGGGACAGGCGGATTTGAAGCTTTCTTT
.,TRBJ2-7,.,TRBV7-2,CASSSPQRVREQYF,TGTGCCAGCAGTTCTCCCCAGCGGGTACGCGAGCAGTACTTC
.,TRBJ2-5,.,TRBV18,CASSSMTSHQETQYF,TGTGCCAGCTCATCTATGACTAGTCACCAAGAGACCCAGTACTTC
.,TRBJ2-3,.,TRBV3-1/TRBV3-2,CASSHRLSDQGDTQYF,TGTGCCAGCAGCCACCGACTCTCCGACCAAGGAGATACGCAGTATTTT
.,TRBJ2-1,.,TRBV7-2,CASRLRGEQFF,TGTGCCAGCAGATTGAGAGGGGAGCAGTTCTTC
.,TRBJ1-4,.,TRBV6-5,CASSYSNGGGYEKLFF,TGTGCCAGCAGTTACTCGAATGGGGGCGGGTATGAAAAACTGTTTTTT
.,TRBJ1-1,.,TRBV29-1,CSAGGLVNTEAFF,TGCAGCGCAGGAGGGTTAGTGAACACTGAAGCTTTCTTT
.,TRBJ2-1,TRBD1,TRBV19,CASSIPTGTVNNEQFF,TGTGCCAGTAGTATTCCGACCGGGACAGTTAACAATGAGCAGTTCTTC
few,TRBJ2-5,TRBD2,TRBV4-3,CASSHAPGTRQETQYF,TGCGCCAGCAGCCATGCTCCCGGGACTAGGCAAGAGACCCAGTACTTC
.,TRBJ1-3,.,TRBV7-2,CASSLVGGNTIYF,TGTGCCAGCAGCTTAGTCGGTGGAAACACCATATATTTT
.,TRBJ2-7,.,TRBV29-1,CSVERTGSYEQYF,TGCAGCGTTGAAAGAACGGGGTCCTACGAGCAGTACTTC
.,TRBJ2-3,TRBD2,TRBV19,CASSILAGSSTDTQYF,TGTGCCAGTAGTATCCTAGCGGGAAGTAGCACAGATACGCAGTATTTT
.,TRBJ1-3,.,TRBV27,CASSSRQGNTIYF,TGTGCCAGCAGTTCAAGACAGGGAAACACCATATATTTT
.,TRBJ1-3,.,TRBV11-2,CASSLGRGFGNTIYF,TGTGCCAGCAGCCTGGGGAGAGGGTTTGGAAACACCATATATTTT
.,TRBJ1-2,.,TRBV2,CASSERQTSDYGYTF,TGTGCCAGCAGTGAGCGACAGACGAGTGACTATGGCTACACCTTC
.,TRBJ2-7,TRBD1,TRBV24-1,CATSDPTGGYEQYF,TGTGCCACCAGTGACCCCACAGGGGGCTACGAGCAGTACTTC
once,TRBJ2-5,TRBD2,TRBV9,CASSSRTSGPKETQYF,TGTGCCAGCAGCTCGCGGACTAGCGGGCCCAAAGAGACCCAGTACTTC
.,TRBJ2-7,TRBD1,TRBV5-6,CASSLDRGLSYEQYF,TGTGCCAGCAGCTTGGATAGGGGGCTGTCCTACGAGCAGTACTTC
once,TRBJ1-6,.,TRBV19,CASTPHVGSSYNSPLHF,TGTGCCAGTACCCCTCATGTCGGGAGCTCCTATAATTCACCCCTCCACTTT
once,TRBJ1-2,.,TRBV28,CASSPLRLTVNYGYTF,TGTGCCAGCAGTCCCCTCCGCCTGACAGTTAACTATGGCTACACCTTC
.,TRBJ2-1,TRBD2,TRBV7-9,CASSLGLAGGHEQFF,TGTGCCAGCAGCTTAGGGCTAGCGGGGGGTCATGAGCAGTTCTTC
.,TRBJ2-5,TRBD2,TRBV7-2,CASSSERGGRIQETQYF,TGTGCCAGCAGCTCTGAGCGCGGGGGGCGTATCCAAGAGACCCAGTACTTC
.,TRBJ1-4,TRBD1,TRBV10-3,CAISEDRDGEKLFF,TGTGCCATCAGTGAGGACAGGGATGGGGAAAAACTGTTTTTT
.,TRBJ2-3,.,TRBV28,CASNLPGLASTDTQYF,TGTGCCAGCAATTTACCGGGACTTGCAAGCACAGATACGCAGTATTTT
.,TRBJ2-1,.,TRBV30,CAWSVLLSNEQFF,TGTGCCTGGAGTGTACTGCTATCCAATGAGCAGTTCTTC
.,TRBJ1-2,.,TRBV3-1/TRBV3-2,CASSPTRRDGYTF,TGTGCCAGCAGCCCGACCAGGAGGGATGGCTACACCTTC
.,TRBJ1-2,.,TRBV4-2,CASSHVSSRGNYGYTF,TGTGCCAGCAGCCATGTTTCGAGCAGGGGAAACTATGGCTACACCTTC
.,TRBJ1-5,TRBD1,TRBV2,CASSRDRDNQPQHF,TGTGCCAGCAGCCGGGACAGGGACAATCAGCCCCAGCATTTT
.,TRBJ1-4,.,TRBV6-1,CASSRREPNEKLFF,TGTGCCAGCAGCCGACGGGAACCTAATGAAAAACTGTTTTTT
.,TRBJ2-1,.,TRBV19,CASSHASGRYNEQFF,TGTGCCAGTAGCCATGCTTCGGGTCGCTACAATGAGCAGTTCTTC
.,TRBJ1-2,.,TRBV5-5,CASSLNGGKDYGYTF,TGTGCCAGCAGCTTGAATGGAGGGAAAGACTATGGCTACACCTTC